This TCR beta chain was recovered during a study of blood T cell repertoires in COVID-19. The germline CDR1 and CDR2 sequences are MNHEY and SVGAGI. This CDR3 spans 14 amino acids. With V trimmed by 6 bases and J by 2 bases, 3 bases remained unmatched. Profiled with immunoSEQ multiplex PCR; TCRdb holds only in-frame clones, not every one. This table holds about 160,000 clones, over 70% found once. The chain employs TRBV6-5 and TRBJ1-4, with 7 nucleotides matching TRBD1. The origin of this receptor is a woman older than 75 with active or convalescent COVID-19. Sample: peripheral blood. The CDR3 region is CASSPTGTNEKLFF. The CDR3 bases are TGTGCCAGCAGCCCGACAGGGACTAATGAAAAACTGTTTTTT.